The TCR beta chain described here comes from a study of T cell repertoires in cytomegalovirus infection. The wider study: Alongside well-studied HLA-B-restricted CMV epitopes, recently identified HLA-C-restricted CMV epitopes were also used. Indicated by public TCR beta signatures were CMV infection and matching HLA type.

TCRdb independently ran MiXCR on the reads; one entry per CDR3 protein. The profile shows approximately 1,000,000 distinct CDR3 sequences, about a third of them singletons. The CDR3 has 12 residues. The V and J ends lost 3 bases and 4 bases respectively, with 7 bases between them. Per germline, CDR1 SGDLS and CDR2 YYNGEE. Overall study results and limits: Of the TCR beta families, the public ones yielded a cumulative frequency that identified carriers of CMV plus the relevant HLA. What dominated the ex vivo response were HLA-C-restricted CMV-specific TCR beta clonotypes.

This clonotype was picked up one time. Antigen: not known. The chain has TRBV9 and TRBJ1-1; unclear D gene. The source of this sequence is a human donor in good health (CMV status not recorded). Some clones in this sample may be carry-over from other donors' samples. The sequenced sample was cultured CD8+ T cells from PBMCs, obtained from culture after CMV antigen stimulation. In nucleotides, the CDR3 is TGTGCCAGCAGCGCCGATCCCACTGAAGCTTTCTTT. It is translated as CASSADPTEAFF.